This section outlines one T cell receptor (beta chain) sequence together with its context. Its antigen is currently not known. No per-base quality is available; no much larger clone lies one base away. The receptor library was made with the immunoSEQ multiplex PCR assay. The multiplex PCR relied on a mix of 60 forward primers for TCR Vbeta segments and 13 reverse primers for TCR Jbeta segments. The CDR3 region of rearranged TCR beta genes was amplified from genomic DNA with a multiplex PCR assay. Amplified TCR beta libraries were sequenced as 87-base-pair reads on the Illumina HiSeq System. The authors' pipeline ran thus. A later analysis tallied tens of millions of unique TCR beta chains across the approximately 670 repertoires, and some 10 million of those chains were shared by two or more donors. To remove PCR and sequencing errors, raw reads were error-corrected and collapsed into unique sequences using a nearest-neighbor algorithm that merged closely related sequences. CDR3 sequences were aligned to IMGT reference sequences to assign V, D and J gene segments. For a sequence to be retained, at least a six-nucleotide match to both a V gene segment and a J gene segment was required. Rearrangements were called productive when the CDR3 lacked stop codons and stayed in frame with V and J; all others were non-productive. Following IMGT convention, CDR3 was defined as the stretch from the second conserved V-encoded cysteine to the conserved J-encoded phenylalanine. The earlier analysis of fewer than 700 of the donors excluded sequences that lacked an unambiguous match to a single V gene segment. In an earlier analysis of 587 of the donors, V segments were called functional above 56.7% productive rearrangements and were called segregating when the between-donor standard deviation exceeded 5%. A statistical classification framework was built to diagnose cytomegalovirus status from the catalog of TCR beta chain sequences. A later analysis assigned V and J genes by comparing TCR nucleotide sequences with IMGT/GENE-DB human TR gene sequences. A later analysis assigned CDR3 sequences and most-parsimonious VDJ recombination scenarios with the TCRdist pipeline. A later analysis defined each TCR beta chain by its CDR3 amino acid sequence plus V-gene family, and excluded reads lacking a unique V-gene family. In a later analysis, around 650 highly shared, low-generation-probability nucleotide sequences were removed to address suspected cross-contamination and a sequencing artifact. For each public chain, a later analysis derived a clonal expansion index from normalized ranks of inferred template counts within each repertoire. A later analysis computed generation probabilities with a VDJ recombination model fitted to out-of-frame rearrangements, and checked the results against IGoR. In a later analysis, hypergeometric tests were used to score TCR-TCR, TCR-HLA and TCR-CMV co-occurrence, with a repertoire-size bias correction applied to TCR pairs. A later analysis estimated false discovery rates by permuting HLA or CMV assignments 20 times. In a later analysis, co-occurring TCRs were grouped using DBSCAN, and TCRdist sequence similarity was added for clustering within HLA-allele-positive subsets. For co-occurrence clustering, repertoires with fewer than 30,000 or more than 120,000 public chains were excluded, along with roughly five repertoires with anomalous nucleotide sharing. TCRdb holds this immuneACCESS table with in-frame rearrangements only. Some clones are missing; in checked studies, unresolved V genes explain under half, and the rest has no known cause. From that table come the V and J calls and clone size; the DNA was used to work out D and trimming. The sample table lists about 230,000 clones, 70% to 85% of them with a count of one. In total, the top ten clones hold roughly 0.58% of the sample.

The data were obtained in a study of cytomegalovirus exposure and HLA in healthy donors (dated by TCRdb to the late 2010s). Regarding the complete study: In an earlier analysis of some 550 of the donors, around 290 Gb of sequence data and 117 million unique TCR beta sequences from 150 million to 200 million T cells were reported. Approximately 300 gigabases of sequencing data and 70 million to 95 million unique TCR sequences made up an early release that covered around 640 HLA-typed donors. The genetic ancestry cluster associated with self-reported Caucasian donors included roughly 84% of the 398 genotyped donors. The study aimed to test whether cataloging public T cell receptors could reveal signatures of past pathogen exposure. Using immunosequencing, the study profiled T cell repertoires from around 670 subjects and related those repertoires to cytomegalovirus serostatus. Besides the first cohort of 550 to 750 subjects, a separate validation cohort made up of over 100 different subjects was used. To predict cytomegalovirus infection status, the study brought together high-throughput TCR immunosequencing, statistical association of individual TCRs with disease status, and machine learning. To study patterns of TCR occurrence, a later analysis re-analyzed previously published TCR beta repertoires from around 700 donors and added high-resolution HLA genotyping. Rather than drawing on any new phenotypic data, the later analysis identified candidate immune exposures from TCR beta sequences and the way those sequences occurred across donors. An earlier analysis of 587 of the donors used high-throughput TCR beta sequencing to judge whether each TCR beta V gene segment behaved as functional or pseudogenic. Donor age, sex, ethnicity and CMV serostatus were compiled together with the repertoire data. A later genetic analysis took genome-wide SNP genotypes for about 55% of the 666 donors and used that subset as a discovery cohort. Every discovery cohort repertoire had been produced on one sequencing platform. HLA typing included class I and class II loci at four-digit resolution. The number of donors typed differed by locus, with roughly 629-640 for A, B, C, DRB1 and DQB1, 522 for DQA1, about 610 for DPA1, and around 460 for DPB1. Four or five DR-DQ haplotypes were handled as single units for association and clustering because linkage in the cohort was strong. Across approximately 420 genotyped donors of the cohort, an average of about 240,000 unique TCR beta nucleotide sequences per donor were sequenced, and roughly 20% of those sequences were non-productive.

In total, roughly 670 healthy bone marrow donors made up the cohort. At the time of sampling, all cohort members were nominally healthy, though unrecorded immune exposures were likely present. The donor was CMV seronegative and was included in the group of about 400 seronegative cohort members. Each donor provided a peripheral blood sample, and peripheral blood mononuclear cells were used for TCR beta sequencing. The Qiagen DNeasy Blood Extraction Kit was used to extract genomic DNA from the blood cell samples. Paper-wide results and their limitations: In a later analysis, most CMV-associated TCR beta chains were found to appear HLA-restricted, with HLA associations seemingly driven largely by CMV exposure. Roughly uniform sequencing depth across donors was assumed in presence/absence analyses, although this assumption may not hold. In a later analysis, TCR association rates were found to vary across HLA loci, with the most associated TCRs seen for DRB1 alleles and the fewest for HLA-C alleles. Because HLA typing was unavailable for some donors at each locus, only the typed subset was used in association tests. This cohort had only TCR beta chains sequenced, and the lack of alpha or paired-chain data limited which features could be detected. The authors suggested that the approach could potentially be generalized to other disease states and immunological phenotypes. For the cohort, immune exposure information was limited to CMV serostatus. In a later genetic analysis, fewer N-insertions in productive TCRs were reported among donors in an Asian-associated ancestry cluster than the roughly 640-donor mean. Correlated functional status among segregating V segments might be attributable to linkage disequilibrium, but an unknown experimental factor could not be ruled out. The 87-base-pair reads could not distinguish some IMGT-functional V segments, including TRBV6-2 and TRBV6-3, so those segments were excluded. In a later analysis, HLA-associated TCR beta chains were found to be more clonally expanded and to have lower generation probabilities than equally common non-associated chains. Several of the top co-occurrence clusters appeared to be linked to parvovirus B19, influenza, CMV and Epstein-Barr virus, according to a later analysis. A total of 150 or so TCR beta chains were listed by the study as associated with cytomegalovirus. The classifier was reported to diagnose cytomegalovirus status with high specificity and sensitivity in both the original and validation cohorts. In a later analysis, 15,000 to 20,000 TCR beta sequences were associated with specific HLA alleles at a false discovery rate of 0.05. A further reported finding was that TCR beta sequences accurately predicted the HLA-A and HLA-B alleles for most subjects in the first cohort. A later genetic analysis associated a missense DCLRE1C variant with V-gene and J-gene trimming of TCR beta chains, and an independent cohort replicated the association. In vitro tests confirmed that a few of the cytomegalovirus-associated TCR beta chains recognize cytomegalovirus antigens. A cluster of highly shared sequence variants was judged likely to represent a technical artifact of the sequencing pipeline. While some public TCRs were present in many individuals, most TCR sequences turned up only very rarely across donors. Some 15 rarely observed V segments, including chromosome 9 orphons, were excluded from the earlier analysis of about 500 of the donors because counts were too low. When HLA alleles, especially DR and DQ, strongly co-occurred, attributing TCR associations to individual alleles was difficult. In an earlier analysis of approximately 600 of the donors, most TCR beta V segments were observed in productive rearrangements about 87% or about 30% of the time, broadly matching IMGT annotations.

CDR1 and CDR2 (MDHEN, SYDVKM) derive from the germline V gene. CDR3 length: 14 amino acids, cysteine to phenylalanine. Only the CDR3 part of the read is kept: 42 bases, read in frame from the first base. Relative to germline, V is missing 5 bases and J is missing 6 bases, with 9 bases of the junction outside any gene match. The sequence was obtained from a woman aged 40 to 49 in good health and CMV-seronegative. The rearrangement combines TRBV28 with TRBJ1-1, and 7 junctional nucleotides match TRBD1. The sample consisted of PBMCs. The CDR3 sequence is CASSPRQGFAEAFF. The DNA sequence is TGTGCCAGCAGTCCCCGACAGGGTTTTGCTGAAGCTTTCTTT. The CDR3, completed at both ends by the reference TRBV28 and TRBJ1-1 genes, gives the full variable domain DVKVTQSSRYLVKRTGEKVFLECVQDMDHENMFWYRQDPGLGLRLIYFSYDVKMKEKGDIPEGYSVSREKKERFSLILESASTNQTSMYLCASSPRQGFAEAFFGQGTRLTVV.